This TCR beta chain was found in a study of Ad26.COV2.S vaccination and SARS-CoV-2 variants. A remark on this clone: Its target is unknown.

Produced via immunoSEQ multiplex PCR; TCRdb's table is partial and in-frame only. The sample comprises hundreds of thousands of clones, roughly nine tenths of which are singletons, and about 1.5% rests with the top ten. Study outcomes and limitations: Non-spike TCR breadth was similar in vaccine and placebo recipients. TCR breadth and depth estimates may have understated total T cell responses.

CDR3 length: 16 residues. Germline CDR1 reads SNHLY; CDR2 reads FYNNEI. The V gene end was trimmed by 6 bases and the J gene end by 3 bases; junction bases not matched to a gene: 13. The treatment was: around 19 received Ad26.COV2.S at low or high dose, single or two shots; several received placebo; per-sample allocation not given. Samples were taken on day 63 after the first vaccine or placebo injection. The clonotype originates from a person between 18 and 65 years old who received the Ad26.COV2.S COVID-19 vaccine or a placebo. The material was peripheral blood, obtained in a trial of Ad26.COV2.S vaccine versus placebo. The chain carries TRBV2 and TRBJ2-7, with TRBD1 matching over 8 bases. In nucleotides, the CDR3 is TGTGCCAGCAGGGATAAGGACAGGGTAAAGGTCTACGAGCAGTACTTC. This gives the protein CASRDKDRVKVYEQYF. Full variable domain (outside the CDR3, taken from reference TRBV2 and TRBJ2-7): EPEVTQTPSHQVTQMGQEVILRCVPISNHLYFYWYRQILGQKVEFLVSFYNNEISEKSEIFDDQFSVERPDGSNFTLKIRSTKLEDSAMYFCASRDKDRVKVYEQYFGPGTRLTVT.